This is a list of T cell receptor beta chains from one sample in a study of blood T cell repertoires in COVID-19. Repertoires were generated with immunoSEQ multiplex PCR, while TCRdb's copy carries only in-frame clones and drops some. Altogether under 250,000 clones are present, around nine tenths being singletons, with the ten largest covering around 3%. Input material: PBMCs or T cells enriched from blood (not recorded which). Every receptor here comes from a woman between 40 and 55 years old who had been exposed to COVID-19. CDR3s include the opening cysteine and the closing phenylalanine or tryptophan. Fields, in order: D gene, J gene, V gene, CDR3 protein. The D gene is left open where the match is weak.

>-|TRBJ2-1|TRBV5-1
CASSLSSKGLRNEQFF
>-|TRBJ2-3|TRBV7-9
CASSLPGNTQYF
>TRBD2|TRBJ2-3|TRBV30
CAWSGLAGVTDTQYF
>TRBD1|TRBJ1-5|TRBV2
CASSEQGADSNQPQHF
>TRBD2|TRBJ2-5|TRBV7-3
CASSSAPGTSGGAGKTQYF
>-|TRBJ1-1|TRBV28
CASQVPKGGGTEAFF
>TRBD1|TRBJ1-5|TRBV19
CASSPWARGQIQPQHF
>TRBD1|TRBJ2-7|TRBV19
CASSTLTGGLYEQYF
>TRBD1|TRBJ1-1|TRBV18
CASSGFGQGSEAFF
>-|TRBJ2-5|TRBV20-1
CSASGFQGGETQYF
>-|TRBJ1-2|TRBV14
CASSQAQITGGYTF
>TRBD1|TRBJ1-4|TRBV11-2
CASSTIGTGFRKLFF